These 30 T cell receptor beta chains share one sample of origin, sequenced in a study of immune heterogeneity within non-small cell lung tumors. Multiplex PCR employing 32 V and 13 J primers generated amplicons of the TCR beta CDR3. TCRdb called the multiplex PCR reads again in MiXCR, with one record for every CDR3 protein. The table lists some 2,400 distinct CDR3 sequences, around 17% of them singletons, with 12% in the top ten. With approximately 0.6 ug used per sample, the template was genomic DNA from bulk tumor. Doctors removed several biopsies from each primary tumor during surgery, keeping them far apart. Patients with untreated, newly diagnosed non-small cell lung cancer underwent curative surgery. The source material was lung tumor tissue. The receptors originated from a woman in her 50s with non-small cell lung cancer.

This clonotype is judged medium-sized (0.01 to 0.1%). The chain has TRBV28 and TRBJ1-3; a possible D gene is TRBD1 (6 bases). This CDR3 is built from 16 residues. Germline CDR1 reads MDHEN; CDR2 reads SYDVKM. V was trimmed by 4 bases and J by 0 bases, leaving 13 bases between them. CDR3 residues: CASSSSDRPSGNTIYF. The DNA for the CDR3 is TGTGCCAGCAGTTCTAGCGACAGGCCCTCTGGAAACACCATATATTTT.

In its sample, this clonotype is medium-sized. This chain joins TRBV6-4 and TRBJ1-4; 9 nucleotides line up with TRBD1. The germline gives CDR1 MRHNA, CDR2 SNTAGT. V lost 6 bases, J lost 5 bases, and 4 bases stayed unmatched. CDR3 size: 14 residues. Here the CDR3 reads CASRATGGNEKLFF. CDR3 coding DNA: TGTGCCAGCAGGGCGACAGGGGGGAATGAAAAACTGTTTTTT.

This clonotype is classed as medium-sized. The chain is built from TRBV6-1 and TRBJ1-1; TRBD1 might be the D (5 bases). The germline CDR1 and CDR2 sequences are MNHNS and SASEGT. The CDR3 length is 16 residues. The V gene lost 1 base and the J gene lost 5 bases, with 17 bases spanning the gap. This chain's CDR3 is CASSEGIGRGRTEAFF. As DNA, the CDR3 is TGTGCCAGCAGTGAAGGTATAGGGAGGGGTAGAACTGAAGCTTTCTTT.

This clonotype qualifies as medium-sized. CDR3 amino acids: CASSPRTGVPGELFF. CDR3 DNA: TGTGCCAGCAGTCCCCGGACAGGGGTCCCCGGGGAGCTGTTTTTT. The chain recombines TRBV12-3 or TRBV12-4 with TRBJ2-2; 9 bases fit TRBD1. The V segment lost 5 bases and the J segment 6 bases; nucleotides outside the gene matches: 7. This CDR3 is 15 amino acids long.

Sample share makes this clonotype medium-sized (0.01 to 0.1%). The chain recombines TRBV7-3 with TRBJ2-1, with 8 bases identical to TRBD2. This CDR3 contains 14 residues. The V and J ends lost 3 bases and 6 bases, in that order; junction bases with no gene match: 4. Per the germline V gene, CDR1 is SGHTA and CDR2 is FQGTGA. CDR3 protein: CASSLTGGGNEQFF. Here the CDR3 DNA reads TGTGCCAGCAGCTTGACGGGAGGGGGCAATGAGCAGTTCTTC.

This clonotype rates as medium-sized. V gene TRBV7-2 combines with J gene TRBJ2-2; tentative D call: TRBD2 (5 bases). Trimming shortened V by 5 bases and J by 7 bases, and 14 bases separated the two germline ends. The CDR3 covers 14 residues. Germline loops: CDR1 SGHTA, CDR2 FQGNSA. The CDR3 sequence: CASSPSSFGGELFF. Here the CDR3 DNA reads TGTGCCAGCAGCCCGTCTAGCTTCGGCGGGGAGCTGTTTTTT. Drawing the rest from reference TRBV7-2 and TRBJ2-2, the complete variable domain is GAGVSQSPSNKVTEKGKDVELRCDPISGHTALYWYRQSLGQGLEFLIYFQGNSAPDKSGLPSDRFSAERTGGSVSTLTIQRTQQEDSAVYLCASSPSSFGGELFFGEGSRLTVL.

For this clonotype: A much larger clone lies one base from this, so it may be a read error. V and J are TRBV9 and TRBJ2-3; D unresolved. The CDR3 runs to 14 residues. Germline CDR1 reads SGDLS; CDR2 reads YYNGEE. DNA for the CDR3: TGTGTCAGCAGCGTAGTCTCTAGTTCAGATACGCAGTATTTT. Amino acids: CVSSVVSSSDTQYF.

This clonotype has just a few counts. A read error may explain this, as a much larger clone is one base away. This chain joins TRBV12-3 or TRBV12-4 and TRBJ1-5; no clear D gene. The V gene lost 2 bases and the J gene lost 5 bases, with 7 bases spanning the gap. The CDR3 has 13 amino acids. CDR3 coding DNA: TGTGCCAGCAGTTTATTTAGGGATCAGCCCCAGCATTTT. This gives the protein CASSLFRDQPQHF.

Points on this clonotype: A single base separates this from a much larger clone, so it may be a read error. The chain employs TRBV18 and TRBJ2-1, with 9 bases aligning to TRBD2. J gave up 9 bases and V 0 bases, and 9 bases lay outside the gene matches. This CDR3 is 16 amino acids long. In germline, CDR1 is KGHSH, CDR2 LQKENI. The CDR3 sequence is CASSPPQGGGASEQFF. The CDR3 bases are TGTGCCAGCTCACCACCGCAAGGCGGGGGGGCCAGTGAGCAGTTCTTC. Full variable domain (outside the CDR3, taken from reference TRBV18 and TRBJ2-1): NAGVMQNPRHLVRRRGQEARLRCSPMKGHSHVYWYRQLPEEGLKFMVYLQKENIIDESGMPKERFSAEFPKEGPSILRIQQVVRGDSAAYFCASSPPQGGGASEQFFGPGTRLTVL.

This clonotype counts as medium-sized. The chain joins TRBV2 to TRBJ2-7; 8 nucleotides agree with TRBD1. Per germline, CDR1 SNHLY and CDR2 FYNNEI. This CDR3 is 14 amino acids long. V shed 1 base, J shed 7 bases, and the junction held 6 bases outside the gene matches. In DNA form, the CDR3 reads TGTGCCAGCAGTGAAGGGCACACAGGGGGAGAGCAGTACTTC. Protein sequence: CASSEGHTGGEQYF.

By its share, this clonotype is large. The chain combines TRBV28 with TRBJ2-7; the D is unclear. The V and J ends lost 3 bases and 0 bases respectively, with 9 bases between them. There are 14 residues in the CDR3. CDR1 is MDHEN and CDR2 is SYDVKM in the germline V gene. Written as DNA, the CDR3 is TGTGCCAGCAGTTTCCGGTTTCCCTCCTACGAGCAGTACTTC. Translated, it gives CASSFRFPSYEQYF. Together with reference TRBV28 and TRBJ2-7, the CDR3 gives the full variable domain: DVKVTQSSRYLVKRTGEKVFLECVQDMDHENMFWYRQDPGLGLRLIYFSYDVKMKEKGDIPEGYSVSREKKERFSLILESASTNQTSMYLCASSFRFPSYEQYFGPGTRLTVT.

This clonotype is labeled medium-sized (0.01 to 0.1%). This chain uses TRBV7-8 with TRBJ2-5, with 7 positions matching TRBD1. Germline-derived CDR1 and CDR2 are SGHVS and FQNEAQ. V lost 5 bases, J lost 4 bases, and 10 bases stayed unmatched. This CDR3 has 15 residues. CDR3 nucleotides: TGTGCCAGCAGCCCTCACAGGGGTGTTTCAGAGACCCAGTACTTC. Translating it yields CASSPHRGVSETQYF. Drawing the rest from reference TRBV7-8 and TRBJ2-5, the complete variable domain is GAGVSQSPRYKVAKRGQDVALRCDPISGHVSLFWYQQALGQGPEFLTYFQNEAQLDKSGLPSDRFFAERPEGSVSTLKIQRTQQEDSAVYLCASSPHRGVSETQYFGPGTRLLVL.

Points on this clonotype: This clone may be a read error of a much larger clone one base away. The rearrangement joins TRBV5-1 to TRBJ2-7; D is perhaps TRBD1 (5 bases). V lost 2 bases and J lost 6, with 9 bases in between. This CDR3 spans 12 amino acids. The V gene's germline CDR1 is SGHRS and CDR2 YFSETQ. For the CDR3, the DNA is TGCGCCAGCAGCTTTGGGGCCTGCGAGCAGTACTTC. It translates to CASSFGACEQYF.

By share of the sample, this clonotype is medium-sized (0.01 to 0.1%). This rearrangement joins TRBV5-1 to TRBJ1-2, with TRBD1 matching over 7 bases. The germline CDR1 and CDR2 sequences are SGHRS and YFSETQ. Losses at the gene ends were 4 bases for V and 3 bases for J; bases not matched to a gene: 6. The CDR3 runs to 14 residues. The CDR3 coding sequence is TGCGCCAGCAGCCCAGGACAGGCCTACTATGGCTACACCTTC. This translates into CASSPGQAYYGYTF. The full variable domain, with the rest looked up from reference TRBV5-1 and TRBJ1-2, is KAGVTQTPRYLIKTRGQQVTLSCSPISGHRSVSWYQQTPGQGLQFLFEYFSETQRNKGNFPGRFSGRQFSNSRSEMNVSTLELGDSALYLCASSPGQAYYGYTFGSGTRLTVV.

This clonotype is labeled medium-sized (0.01 to 0.1%). This chain joins TRBV7-3 and TRBJ2-2; D may be TRBD1 (6 bases). The germline V gene has CDR1 SGHTA and CDR2 FQGTGA. Trimming shortened V by 5 bases and J by 2 bases, and 18 bases separated the two germline ends. This CDR3 has 17 amino acids. The CDR3 spells CASSPFRQELNTGELFF. The CDR3 DNA reads TGTGCCAGCAGCCCCTTCCGACAGGAACTTAACACCGGGGAGCTGTTTTTT.

This sequence joins TRBV4-1 and TRBJ1-5, with D possibly matching TRBD1 (5 bases). V was cut by 1 base and J by 6 bases, with 13 bases left in between. This CDR3 has 15 amino acids. The germline gives CDR1 MGHRA, CDR2 YSYEKL. The CDR3 coding sequence is TGCGCCAGCAGCCAAGGGGTAGGGGAAAGTCAGCCCCAGCATTTT. This gives the protein CASSQGVGESQPQHF.

In regard to this clonotype: This may be a read error: a much more frequent sequence differs by one nucleotide. V usage is TRBV20-1 and J usage is TRBJ2-1; a weak D match, TRBD1 (5 bases). The CDR3 runs 15 residues. Germline V CDR1 and CDR2: DFQATT, SNEGSKA (reference sequence). V was cut by 2 bases and J by 9 bases, with 20 bases left in between. The CDR3 nucleotides are TGCAGTGCTAGAACTCCCGAGACAGCCGCGTTTGAGCAGTTCTTC. This codes for CSARTPETAAFEQFF.

In this sample, this clonotype turned up a few times. The rearrangement uses TRBV3-1 and TRBJ1-2; D call uncertain. The V gene's germline CDR1 is LGHDT and CDR2 YNNKEL (reference sequence). Trimming removed 1 base from V and 3 bases from J, with 15 bases in between. The CDR3 has 16 residues. CDR3 protein: CASSQGEIRHYYGYTF. The DNA for the CDR3 is TGTGCCAGCAGCCAAGGAGAAATACGCCATTACTATGGCTACACCTTC.

Relative to its sample, this clonotype is medium-sized. J is TRBJ1-1 and V is TRBV4-1; D not resolved. V lost 1 base and J 1 base, leaving 16 bases between the germline ends. CDR3 length equals 17 residues. Germline CDR1 is MGHRA and CDR2 is YSYEKL. The CDR3 here is CASSQGVGGVTNTEAFF. The CDR3 bases are TGCGCCAGCAGCCAAGGTGTAGGCGGGGTGACGAACACTGAAGCTTTCTTT.

This clonotype came up a few times. V is TRBV4-1 and J is TRBJ1-1, with 8 positions matching TRBD1. This CDR3 contains 17 residues. V lost 0 bases, J lost 0 bases, and 6 bases stayed unmatched. CDR1 is MGHRA, CDR2 YSYEKL, per germline. CDR3 amino acids: CASSQDGWTGMNTEAFF. DNA of the CDR3: TGCGCCAGCAGCCAAGATGGGTGGACAGGGATGAACACTGAAGCTTTCTTT.

By share, this clonotype ranks as medium-sized (0.01 to 0.1%). The chain carries TRBV5-1 and TRBJ2-5, with D perhaps TRBD2 (7 bases). CDR3 length: 14 residues. The germline V and J ends were trimmed by 0 bases and 3 bases, with 9 bases remaining between them. The V gene's germline CDR1 is SGHRS and CDR2 YFSETQ. For the CDR3, the DNA is TGCGCCAGCAGCTTGGGAGGGGGGGAAGAGACCCAGTACTTC. Amino acid sequence: CASSLGGGEETQYF.

This clonotype was picked up a small number of times. A much larger clone lies one base from this, so it may be a read error. The rearrangement joins TRBV5-1 to TRBJ1-2; D is possibly TRBD1 (6 bases). The CDR3 sequence is 15 residues long. Germline V gives CDR1 SGHRS, CDR2 YFSETQ. Trimming removed 4 bases from V and 3 bases from J, with 16 bases in between. The CDR3 sequence: CASSPRTASYYGYTF. DNA of the CDR3: TGCGCCAGCAGCCCCAGGACAGCTAGTTACTATGGCTACACCTTC. Filled out from reference TRBV5-1 and TRBJ1-2, the complete variable domain reads KAGVTQTPRYLIKTRGQQVTLSCSPISGHRSVSWYQQTPGQGLQFLFEYFSETQRNKGNFPGRFSGRQFSNSRSEMNVSTLELGDSALYLCASSPRTASYYGYTFGSGTRLTVV.

There are a few counts of this clonotype. One end of the junction is discordant with germline, which a read error may explain. The chain is built from TRBV25-1 and TRBJ2-5; D tentatively fits TRBD1 or TRBD2 (6 bases each). Per germline, CDR1 MGHDK and CDR2 SYGVNS. The CDR3 is 14 amino acids. Here the CDR3 DNA reads TGTGCCAGCAGTGATCGGGGGCTACAAGAGAACCAGTACTTC. The encoded protein is CASSDRGLQENQYF.

This clonotype is categorized as medium-sized. The chain joins TRBV7-2 to TRBJ1-6; D is unclear. Germline values: CDR1 SGHTA, CDR2 FQGNSA. Trimming removed 4 bases at V and 3 bases at J, with 7 bases between. This CDR3 region has 14 residues. CDR3 sequence (DNA): TGTGCCAGCAGCTCTCCAGACTATAATTCACCCCTCCACTTT. It codes for CASSSPDYNSPLHF.

By share, this clonotype counts as medium-sized. This rearrangement joins TRBV5-8 to TRBJ2-1, with TRBD2 identical over 13 bases. The CDR3 is 17 amino acids. V lost 4 bases and J lost 2; bases outside the gene matches: 6. Germline CDR1 is SGHTS and CDR2 is YDEGEE. The CDR3 protein is CASSASGTSGTYNEQFF. The CDR3 DNA reads as TGTGCCAGCAGCGCGTCCGGGACTAGCGGGACCTACAATGAGCAGTTCTTC.

The genes are TRBV5-4 and TRBJ2-7; 8 nucleotides match TRBD1. The CDR3 runs to 13 residues. Germline trimming cut 5 bases from V and 3 bases from J; bases unmatched to any gene: 4. Germline lookup yields CDR1 SGHNT and CDR2 YYREEE (reference sequence). CDR3 coding DNA: TGTGCCAGCAGTCAGGGACAGGTCTACGAGCAGTACTTC. Protein sequence: CASSQGQVYEQYF. Based on the CDR3 plus reference TRBV5-4 and TRBJ2-7, the full variable domain is ETGVTQSPTHLIKTRGQQVTLRCSSQSGHNTVSWYQQALGQGPQFIFQYYREEENGRGNFPPRFSGLQFPNYSSELNVNALELDDSALYLCASSQGQVYEQYFGPGTRLTVT.

This clonotype is categorized as medium-sized. J is TRBJ1-6 and V is TRBV6-1, with 9 bases matching TRBD1. The CDR3 is 12 residues long. CDR1 MNHNS and CDR2 SASEGT come from the germline V gene. The CDR3 region has the DNA TGTGCTACGACAGGGGGTAATTCACCCCTCCACTTT. Its protein is CATTGGNSPLHF.

This clonotype counts as medium-sized. CDR3 nucleotide sequence: TGTGCCAGCAGCAAGCCGGGGGGCGGAAACATTCAGTACTTC. Translation gives CASSKPGGGNIQYF. The J gene is TRBJ2-4, the V gene TRBV28, with TRBD2 as a possible D gene (7 bases). The CDR3 spans 14 residues. With 6 bases removed from V and 6 bases from J, the gap between germline ends came to 15 bases. CDR1 MDHEN and CDR2 SYDVKM come from the germline V gene.

This clonotype is large in the sample. The CDR3 loop reads CASSSPGAAYNSPLHF. The CDR3 nucleotides are TGTGCCAGCAGTTCACCCGGGGCGGCCTATAATTCACCCCTCCACTTT. V and J are TRBV6-1 and TRBJ1-6; D possibly corresponds to TRBD1 (5 bases). There are 16 residues in the CDR3. CDR1 is MNHNS and CDR2 is SASEGT in the germline V gene. Between the trimmed V and J ends, which lost 5 bases and 2 bases, there was a span of 13 bases.

This clonotype was counted a few times. The chain recombines TRBV7-2 with TRBJ2-1; D gene unclear. Trimming cost V 0 bases and J 1 base, with 7 bases left between them. The germline V gene has CDR1 SGHTA and CDR2 FQGNSA. The CDR3 consists of 15 residues. The CDR3 spells CASSLAPNSYNEQFF. The DNA for the CDR3 is TGTGCCAGCAGCTTAGCTCCCAATTCCTACAATGAGCAGTTCTTC. The whole variable domain, remainder taken from reference TRBV7-2 and TRBJ2-1, is GAGVSQSPSNKVTEKGKDVELRCDPISGHTALYWYRQSLGQGLEFLIYFQGNSAPDKSGLPSDRFSAERTGGSVSTLTIQRTQQEDSAVYLCASSLAPNSYNEQFFGPGTRLTVL.